A single T cell receptor beta chain is shown here with its context. The data are from a study of CD4+ T cells in melanoma. There are 16 residues in the CDR3. Germline V CDR1 and CDR2: SEHNR, FQNEAQ (reference sequence). Deletions cut 1 base from V and 3 bases from J, with 15 bases between. Repertoires were generated with immunoSEQ multiplex PCR, while TCRdb's copy carries only in-frame clones and drops some. The sample consists of more than 12,000 clones, over 55% of them appearing once. The material sequenced was cells from a culture (not recorded whether cultured in vitro). V and J are TRBV7-9 and TRBJ2-5; no reliable D call. This clonotype originated in a human donor with melanoma. The CDR3 DNA sequence: TGTGCCAGCAGCTTAGGATGGTTGGGTCTCAAAGAGACCCAGTACTTC. Translation gives CASSLGWLGLKETQYF.